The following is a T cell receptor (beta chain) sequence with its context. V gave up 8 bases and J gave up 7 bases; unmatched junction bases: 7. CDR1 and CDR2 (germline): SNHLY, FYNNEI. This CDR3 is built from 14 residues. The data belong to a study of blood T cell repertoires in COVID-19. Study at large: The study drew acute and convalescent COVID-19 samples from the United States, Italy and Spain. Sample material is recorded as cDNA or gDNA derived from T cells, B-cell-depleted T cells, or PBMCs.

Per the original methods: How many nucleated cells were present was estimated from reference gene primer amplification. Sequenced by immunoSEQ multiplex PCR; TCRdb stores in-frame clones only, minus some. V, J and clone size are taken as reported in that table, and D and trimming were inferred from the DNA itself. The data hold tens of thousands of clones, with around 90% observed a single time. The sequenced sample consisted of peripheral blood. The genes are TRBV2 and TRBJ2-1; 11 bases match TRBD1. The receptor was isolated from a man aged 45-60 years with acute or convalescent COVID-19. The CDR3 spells CASAGQGAQNEQFF. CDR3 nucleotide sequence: TGTGCCAGCGCCGGACAGGGGGCCCAAAATGAGCAGTTCTTC.